Sequencing of this TCR beta chain was carried out in a study of blood T cells in healthy people across ages. Study as a whole: About one barcoded beta molecule per two T cells was captured by template switching. Findings of the study overall: Long-lived and aged donors differed, with more naive CD4+ cells and higher diversity in the long-lived.

The authors drew about 9.5 milliliters of peripheral blood from each donor. A second PCR, run for about 6 to 11 cycles, used a sample-barcoded 5' primer plus a J-beta primer mix. Carrying 12 random nucleotides, a template-switch adaptor labeled each individual cDNA molecule. TCRdb redid the calling of the 5' RACE reads with MiXCR, one entry per CDR3 protein. The top ten clones hold 30% to 45% of a sample with 660,000 or so distinct CDR3 sequences, around 54% of them seen once. Of note for this clonotype: Its matching antigen is unknown. A much larger clone differs by one base, so this may be a read error.

This TCR was recovered from a man aged 60 to 69 in good health. Specimen: blood.

The CDR3 region is CASSQARRSGGANEQFF. The DNA for the CDR3 is TGTGCCAGCAGCCAAGCTCGAAGGAGCGGGGGGGCCAATGAGCAGTTCTTC. The genes are TRBV4-2 and TRBJ2-1; 10 bases map to TRBD2. V was pared by 1 base and J by 6 bases, with 9 bases of the junction left unmatched. Per the germline V gene, CDR1 is LGHNA and CDR2 is YNFKEQ. The CDR3 has 17 residues.